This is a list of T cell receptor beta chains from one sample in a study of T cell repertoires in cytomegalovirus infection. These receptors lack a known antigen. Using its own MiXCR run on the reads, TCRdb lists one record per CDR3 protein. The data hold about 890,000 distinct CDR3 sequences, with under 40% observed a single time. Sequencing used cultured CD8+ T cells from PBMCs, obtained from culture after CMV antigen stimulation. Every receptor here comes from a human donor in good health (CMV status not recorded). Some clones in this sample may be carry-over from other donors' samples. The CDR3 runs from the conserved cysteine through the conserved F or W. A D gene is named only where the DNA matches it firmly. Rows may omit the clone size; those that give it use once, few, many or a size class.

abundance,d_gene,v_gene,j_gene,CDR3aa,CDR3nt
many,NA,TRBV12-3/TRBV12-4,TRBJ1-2,CASGPAAFGYTF,TGTGCCAGCGGCCCGGCGGCCTTTGGCTACACCTTC
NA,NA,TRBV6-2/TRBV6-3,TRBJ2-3,CASSFAGSADTQYF,TGTGCCAGCAGTTTTGCGGGGAGCGCAGATACGCAGTATTTT
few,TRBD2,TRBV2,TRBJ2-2,CASLGRGGWTGELFF,TGTGCCAGCCTCGGACGGGGGGGTTGGACCGGGGAGCTGTTTTTT
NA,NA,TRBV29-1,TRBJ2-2,CSVEEGTHTGELFF,TGCAGCGTTGAGGAGGGGACCCACACCGGGGAGCTGTTTTTT
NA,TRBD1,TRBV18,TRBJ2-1,CASLTGAPSYNEQFF,TGTGCCAGCCTTACAGGGGCCCCATCCTACAATGAGCAGTTCTTC
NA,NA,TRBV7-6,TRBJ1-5,CASSPHRGGDSNQPQHF,TGTGCCAGCAGTCCGCACCGGGGAGGGGATAGCAATCAGCCCCAGCATTTT
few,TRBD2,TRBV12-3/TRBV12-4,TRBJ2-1,CASSLVVRLAGGWNEQFF,TGTGCCAGCAGTTTAGTAGTCCGGCTAGCGGGGGGGTGGAATGAGCAGTTCTTC
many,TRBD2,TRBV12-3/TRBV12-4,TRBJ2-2,CASSPRGGGELFF,TGTGCCAGCAGTCCTCGGGGGGGCGGGGAGCTGTTTTTT
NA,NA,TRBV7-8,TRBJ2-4,CASSLTVNLAKNIQYF,TGTGCCAGCAGCTTGACAGTTAATCTAGCCAAAAACATTCAGTACTTC
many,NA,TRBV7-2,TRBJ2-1,CASSPLGVDEQFF,TGTGCCAGCAGCCCCCTCGGGGTGGATGAGCAGTTCTTC
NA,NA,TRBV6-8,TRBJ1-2,CASSYSGQWGYTF,TGTGCCAGCAGTTACTCCGGACAGTGGGGCTACACCTTC
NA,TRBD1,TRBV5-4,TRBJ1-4,CASSQGQDYEKLFF,TGTGCCAGCAGCCAAGGACAGGACTACGAAAAACTGTTTTTT
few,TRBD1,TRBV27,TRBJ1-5,CASSYLPGQGVSQHF,TGTGCCAGCAGTTACCTCCCGGGACAGGGTGTATCCCAGCATTTT
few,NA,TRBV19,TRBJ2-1,CASSTSLANEQFF,TGTGCCAGTAGTACCTCTCTGGCAAATGAGCAGTTCTTC
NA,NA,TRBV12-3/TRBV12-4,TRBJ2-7,CASSFMVIYEQYF,TGTGCCAGCAGTTTTATGGTTATCTACGAGCAGTACTTC
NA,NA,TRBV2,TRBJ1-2,CASIHAGDNGYTF,TGTGCCAGCATTCACGCCGGGGATAATGGCTACACCTTC
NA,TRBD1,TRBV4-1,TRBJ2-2,CASSHRSDRGGTGELFF,TGCGCCAGCAGCCACCGCTCGGACAGGGGTGGCACCGGGGAGCTGTTTTTT
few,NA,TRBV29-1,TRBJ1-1,CSVPTEYTEAFF,TGCAGCGTGCCAACAGAGTACACTGAAGCTTTCTTT
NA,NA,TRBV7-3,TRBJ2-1,CASSLSGGKGSYNEQFF,TGTGCCAGCAGCTTATCTGGGGGAAAGGGGTCCTACAATGAGCAGTTCTTC
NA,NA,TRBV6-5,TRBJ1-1,CASSYPSGGYTKAFF,TGTGCCAGCAGTTATCCTTCCGGGGGCTACACTAAAGCTTTCTTT
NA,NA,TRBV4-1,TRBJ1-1,CASSHRTVKEAFF,TGCGCCAGCAGCCATCGGACCGTTAAAGAAGCTTTCTTT
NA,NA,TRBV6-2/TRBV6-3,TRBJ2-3,CASSYWGGDTQYF,TGTGCCAGCAGTTACTGGGGTGGAGATACGCAGTATTTT
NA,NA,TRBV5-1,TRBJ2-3,CASNLGRVPTVDTQYF,TGCGCCAGCAATCTTGGCAGGGTCCCCACAGTGGATACGCAGTATTTT
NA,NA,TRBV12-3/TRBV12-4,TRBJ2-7,CANSLGNEQYF,TGTGCCAACAGCCTGGGCAACGAGCAGTACTTC
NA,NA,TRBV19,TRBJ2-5,CASSIDLETQYF,TGTGCCAGTAGTATAGATCTGGAGACCCAGTACTTC
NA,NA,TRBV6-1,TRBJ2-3,CASGGSSTDTQYF,TGTGCCAGCGGGGGATCTAGCACAGATACGCAGTATTTT
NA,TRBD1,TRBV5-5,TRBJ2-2,CASSFQLGGYTGELFF,TGTGCCAGCAGCTTTCAGTTAGGGGGCTACACCGGGGAGCTGTTTTTT
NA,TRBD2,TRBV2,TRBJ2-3,CASSVRTSGGDTDTQYF,TGTGCCAGCAGTGTTCGGACTAGCGGGGGGGACACAGATACGCAGTATTTT
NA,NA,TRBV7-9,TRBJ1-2,CASSDPGHGNYGYTF,TGTGCCAGCAGCGACCCGGGACATGGTAACTATGGCTACACCTTC
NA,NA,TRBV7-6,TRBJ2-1,CASSLPRDILGEQFF,TGTGCCAGCAGCTTGCCCCGGGACATCCTCGGGGAGCAGTTCTTC
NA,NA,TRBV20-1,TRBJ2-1,CSANDRATEYNVQFF,TGCAGTGCAAACGACCGGGCCACAGAATACAATGTGCAGTTCTTC
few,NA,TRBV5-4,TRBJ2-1,CASSLFPLGSSYNEQFF,TGTGCCAGCAGCTTATTCCCGCTCGGGAGCTCCTACAATGAGCAGTTCTTC
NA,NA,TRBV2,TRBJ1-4,CASSVGLVVEKLFF,TGTGCCAGCAGTGTGGGGTTGGTCGTCGAAAAACTGTTTTTT
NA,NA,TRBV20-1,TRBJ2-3,CSASHVGGENTDTQYF,TGCAGTGCCAGTCACGTAGGGGGGGAAAACACAGATACACAGTATTTT
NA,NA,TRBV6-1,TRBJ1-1,CASSPISGNTEAFF,TGTGCCAGCAGTCCGATTAGCGGGAACACTGAAGCTTTCTTT
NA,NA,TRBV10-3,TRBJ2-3,CAIGHVGDTQYF,TGTGCCATCGGACACGTGGGAGATACGCAGTATTTT
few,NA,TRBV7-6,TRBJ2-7,CASSALTSSYEQYF,TGTGCCAGCAGCGCCCTTACTAGCTCCTACGAGCAGTACTTC
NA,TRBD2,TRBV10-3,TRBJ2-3,CAIRRRRGGVDTQYF,TGTGCCATCAGGAGGCGGCGGGGGGGAGTAGATACGCAGTATTTT
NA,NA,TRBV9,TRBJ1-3,CASSDGASGNTIYF,TGTGCCAGCAGCGACGGGGCCTCTGGAAACACCATATATTTT
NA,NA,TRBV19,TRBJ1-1,CASSLLYRNRSPMNTEAFF,TGTGCCAGTAGTCTCCTATACAGGAATCGGTCACCCATGAACACTGAAGCTTTCTTT
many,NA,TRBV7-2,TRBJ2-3,CASSHSTASTDTQYF,TGTGCCAGCAGCCACTCGACAGCTAGCACAGATACGCAGTATTTT
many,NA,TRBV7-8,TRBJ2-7,CASSLGGRWNYEQYF,TGTGCCAGCAGCTTAGGGGGACGGTGGAACTACGAGCAGTACTTC
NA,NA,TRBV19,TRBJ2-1,CASSIDLGDEQFF,TGTGCCAGTAGTATAGATCTAGGGGACGAGCAGTTCTTC
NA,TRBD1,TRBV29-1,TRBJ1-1,CSVESDRGRNTEAFF,TGCAGCGTAGAATCGGACAGGGGACGGAACACTGAAGCTTTCTTT
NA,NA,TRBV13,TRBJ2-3,CASSFLGARDTQYF,TGTGCCAGCAGCTTCCTGGGGGCCAGAGATACGCAGTATTTT
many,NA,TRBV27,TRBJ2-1,CASSDYNEQFF,TGTGCCAGCAGTGACTACAATGAGCAGTTCTTC
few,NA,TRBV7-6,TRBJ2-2,CASSSQTDSNTGELFF,TGTGCCAGCAGCTCCCAGACAGATTCGAACACCGGGGAGCTGTTTTTT
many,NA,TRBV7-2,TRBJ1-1,CASSWGSGNTEAFF,TGTGCCAGCAGCTGGGGTTCGGGAAACACTGAAGCTTTCTTT
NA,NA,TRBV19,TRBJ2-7,CASASLRDLEQYF,TGTGCCAGTGCTTCCCTTAGGGATCTCGAGCAGTACTTC
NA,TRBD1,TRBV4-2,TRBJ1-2,CASSQDPGTGGGYTF,TGTGCCAGCAGCCAAGACCCCGGGACAGGGGGCGGGTACACCTTC
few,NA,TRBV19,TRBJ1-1,CASSIGQGLNTEAFF,TGTGCCAGTAGTATAGGGCAGGGCCTGAACACTGAAGCTTTCTTT
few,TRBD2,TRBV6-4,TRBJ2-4,CASSDRLAVAKNIQYF,TGTGCCAGCAGTGACAGACTAGCGGTAGCCAAAAACATTCAGTACTTC
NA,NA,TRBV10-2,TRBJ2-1,CASKQGPGWGNEQFF,TGCGCCAGCAAACAGGGTCCAGGGTGGGGCAATGAGCAGTTCTTC
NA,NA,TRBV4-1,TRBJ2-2,CASSYTTNTGELFF,TGCGCCAGCAGCTACACAACGAACACCGGGGAGCTGTTTTTT
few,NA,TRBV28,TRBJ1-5,CASSLMAFNQPQHF,TGTGCCAGCAGTTTAATGGCCTTCAATCAGCCCCAGCATTTT
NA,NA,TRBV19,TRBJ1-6,CASTVRGRFTDSPLHF,TGTGCCAGTACGGTAAGGGGTAGGTTTACGGATTCACCCCTCCACTTT
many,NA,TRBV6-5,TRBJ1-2,CASSERHPPYGYTF,TGTGCCAGCAGCGAAAGACATCCACCCTATGGCTACACCTTC